The 20 T cell receptor beta chains reported below all come from one sample, sequenced in a study of graft-versus-host responses after intestinal transplantation (dated by TCRdb to the early 2020s). The time point label on this specimen signifies: cells obtained before transplantation from donor or recipient. These receptors have no known antigen. To prepare the library, the immunoSEQ multiplex PCR assay was applied. The table comes from immuneACCESS by way of TCRdb, which keeps in-frame sequences with V and J called. Part of the clones is missing from these tables; in studies checked, under half for an unresolved V gene and the rest for unknown reasons. This sample comprises over 75,000 clones, 88% of them detected only once. 0.28% of the sample belongs to the ten largest clones. This specimen was unstimulated CD4+ T cells sorted from spleen or lymph node cells, taken before transplant. Receptors were obtained from a human donor who was the organ donor for an intestinal transplant.

This chain links TRBV6-1 with TRBJ1-2; D remains unclear. Germline V gives CDR1 MNHNS, CDR2 SASEGT. Trimming pared 7 bases from V and 4 bases from J, leaving 19 bases between. This CDR3 is 15 amino acids long. CDR3 DNA: TGTGCCAGCACGGAGGGAGAAGCGATTCTCTATGGCTACACCTTC. Its protein product is CASTEGEAILYGYTF.

The V gene is TRBV25-1, the J gene TRBJ1-4; D possibly corresponds to TRBD1 (6 bases). The CDR3 is made up of 13 amino acids. The V end was cut by 7 bases, the J end by 5 bases, with 11 bases between. The germline V gene has CDR1 MGHDK and CDR2 SYGVNS. CDR3 bases: TGTGCCAGCAATCGCCAGGGGAATGAAAAACTGTTTTTT. It translates to CASNRQGNEKLFF.

The V call is TRBV5-6, the J call TRBJ1-4; 7 bases map to TRBD1. Germline loops: CDR1 SGHDT, CDR2 YYEEEE. With 5 bases clipped from V and 3 bases from J, the junction kept 7 bases outside the gene matches. CDR3 size: 15 residues. In DNA form, the CDR3 reads TGTGCCAGCAGTTACCGACAGGGCGCTAATGAAAAACTGTTTTTT. It yields the protein CASSYRQGANEKLFF.

This clone showed up just a few times. The genes are TRBV6-1 and TRBJ2-1, with 9 bases lining up with TRBD2. CDR3 size: 14 residues. V lost 7 bases to trimming and J lost 1 base; unmatched junction nucleotides: 2. Germline V gene sequence: CDR1 MNHNS, CDR2 SASEGT. The DNA of the CDR3 is TGTGCCAGCACGGGACTAGCTTCCTACAATGAGCAGTTCTTC. Translation gives CASTGLASYNEQFF.

The chain is built from TRBV7-2 and TRBJ2-7; 15 positions match TRBD2. This CDR3 is 15 amino acids long. Germline CDR1 is SGHTA and CDR2 is FQGNSA. The V segment lost 6 bases and the J segment 5 bases; nucleotides outside the gene matches: 5. CDR3 sequence (DNA): TGTGCCAGCAGTTGGACTAGCGGGAGGGCTAACGAGCAGTACTTC. It codes for CASSWTSGRANEQYF.

Points on this clone: The CDR3 does not end in the conserved phenylalanine or tryptophan, so this is likely a read error. Because the CDR3's place on the DNA is in doubt, the DNA is left out and the CDR3 is given as listed by TCRdb. The chain has TRBV2 and TRBJ1-1; the DNA was not used to check the table's D call, TRBD1. The germline CDR1 and CDR2 sequences are SNHLY and FYNNEI. The CDR3 is 12 amino acids in total, end residues counted. CDR3 residues: CASRADRGPSHG.

The chain joins TRBV13 to TRBJ2-5; possibly TRBD1 for D (5 bases). The V gene's germline CDR1 is PRHDT and CDR2 FYEKMQ (reference sequence). The CDR3 extends over 14 amino acids. Trimming took off 5 bases at V and 4 bases at J, with 14 bases between the two ends. The CDR3 DNA is TGTGCCAGCAGCCCGAATCAGGGAAGAGAGACCCAGTACTTC. Its translation: CASSPNQGRETQYF.

The rearrangement joins TRBV11-2 to TRBJ2-5, with 15 bases fitting TRBD2. Trimming took 5 bases from V and 5 from J; bases not matched to a gene: 6. The CDR3 sequence is 16 residues long. Per germline, CDR1 SGHAT and CDR2 FQNNGV. As DNA, the CDR3 is TGTGCCAGCAGCGGGACTAGCGGGAGGATAGGGGAGACCCAGTACTTC. Amino acid sequence: CASSGTSGRIGETQYF.

This clone was seen just once. The chain carries TRBV9 and TRBJ1-5, with D perhaps TRBD1 (5 bases). CDR1 is SGDLS, CDR2 YYNGEE, per germline. V was trimmed by 2 bases and J by 0 bases, leaving 9 bases between them. The CDR3 loop spans 15 amino acids. The CDR3 region is CASSVAGDSNQPQHF. In DNA, the CDR3 is TGTGCCAGCAGCGTGGCGGGGGATAGCAATCAGCCCCAGCATTTT.

The genes are TRBV6-5 and TRBJ2-7, with D possibly TRBD1 on 5 matching bases. The CDR3 contains 14 residues. In germline, CDR1 is MNHEY, CDR2 SVGAGI. Between the trimmed V and J ends, which lost 2 bases and 7 bases, there was a span of 15 bases. The CDR3 DNA sequence: TGTGCCAGCAGTTACGATCAAGGGGCGCGAGAGCAGTACTTC. Its translation: CASSYDQGAREQYF.

J is TRBJ2-6 and V is TRBV21-1; whether TRBD1, the table's D call, matches the DNA was not checked. TRBV21-1 is labeled a pseudogene. CDR3 length: 17 amino acids. The CDR3 reads CASSKETGRPGANVLTF. Here the CDR3 DNA reads TGTGCCAGCAGCAAAGAGACAGGGAGGCCTGGGGCCAACGTCCTGACTTTC.

This rearrangement joins TRBV27 to TRBJ2-3, with 7 bases matching TRBD1. CDR1 and CDR2 (germline): MNHEY, SMNVEV (reference sequence). The ends lost 0 bases at V and 2 bases at J; junction bases unmatched: 5. CDR3 length equals 16 residues. The CDR3 DNA is TGTGCCAGCAGTTTATCGGACAGGAGGTACACAGATACGCAGTATTTT. This codes for CASSLSDRRYTDTQYF.

The rearrangement uses TRBV7-8 and TRBJ2-1; TRBD1 matches at 7 bases. The CDR3 covers 15 residues. Looked up from germline, CDR1 is SGHVS and CDR2 is FQNEAQ. The trim removed 5 bases at V and 8 bases at J, leaving 12 bases unmatched. Here the CDR3 reads CASSPRDRARHEQFF. CDR3 nucleotide sequence: TGTGCCAGCAGCCCGAGAGACAGGGCTCGGCATGAGCAGTTCTTC.

The V and J genes are TRBV18 and TRBJ1-1; weak D call: TRBD1 (5 bases). V lost 4 bases and J lost 4, with 13 bases in between. The CDR3 sequence is 14 residues long. Germline CDR1 and CDR2: KGHSH and LQKENI. The CDR3 loop reads CASSHPSGGTEAFF. The CDR3, as DNA: TGTGCCAGCTCACACCCATCGGGGGGCACTGAAGCTTTCTTT.

The CDR3 loop reads CASSPTPGARGVEQYF. The CDR3 nucleotides are TGCGCCAGCAGCCCCACCCCGGGGGCCAGGGGGGTCGAGCAGTACTTC. This chain links TRBV5-1 with TRBJ2-7, with D possibly TRBD1 on 7 matching bases. V was shortened by 4 bases and J by 6 bases, with 23 bases between the two germline ends. Germline lookup yields CDR1 SGHRS and CDR2 YFSETQ. CDR3 length: 16 amino acids.

The chain combines TRBV7-8 with TRBJ2-2; 15 bases line up with TRBD2. This CDR3 comprises 19 residues. The V gene end was trimmed by 5 bases and the J gene end by 4 bases; junction bases not matched to a gene: 11. CDR1 is SGHVS, CDR2 FQNEAQ, per germline. The CDR3 DNA reads TGTGCCAGCAGCGCCACGCGGACTAGCGGGGGGGCGAGCACCGGGGAGCTGTTTTTT. It yields the protein CASSATRTSGGASTGELFF. Filled out from reference TRBV7-8 and TRBJ2-2, the complete variable domain reads GAGVSQSPRYKVAKRGQDVALRCDPISGHVSLFWYQQALGQGPEFLTYFQNEAQLDKSGLPSDRFFAERPEGSVSTLKIQRTQQEDSAVYLCASSATRTSGGASTGELFFGEGSRLTVL.

This clone showed up just a few times. The J gene is TRBJ1-4, the V gene TRBV6-5; D is undetermined. The CDR3 totals 16 residues. The germline gives CDR1 MNHEY, CDR2 SVGAGI. Trimming removed 1 base at V and 0 bases at J, with 9 bases between. As DNA, the CDR3 is TGTGCCAGCAGTTACTTCCCGGGATCAACTAATGAAAAACTGTTTTTT. Translation: CASSYFPGSTNEKLFF.

The V and J genes are TRBV4-2 and TRBJ2-1, with 11 positions matching TRBD2. Per the germline V gene, CDR1 is LGHNA and CDR2 is YNFKEQ. This CDR3 has 20 amino acids. With V trimmed by 2 bases and J by 2 bases, 14 bases remained unmatched. CDR3 region: CASSQRRTSGPRGPYNEQFF. Written as DNA, the CDR3 is TGTGCCAGCAGCCAACGAAGGACTAGCGGGCCTAGGGGGCCCTACAATGAGCAGTTCTTC.

This clone showed up just once. V gene TRBV28 combines with J gene TRBJ1-1, with D perhaps TRBD1 (6 bases). The CDR3 is 15 residues long. V was clipped by 5 bases and J by 1 base, with 14 bases between them. Germline-derived CDR1 and CDR2 are MDHEN and SYDVKM. CDR3 sequence: CASSLRTAGNTEAFF. CDR3 in DNA: TGTGCCAGCAGTCTTCGGACAGCAGGGAACACTGAAGCTTTCTTT.

This clone has a single count. The V call is TRBV7-3, the J call TRBJ2-5; TRBD1 might be the D (5 bases). The ends were cut back, 4 bases at V and 5 bases at J, with 5 bases in the middle. The germline V gene encodes CDR1 SGHTA and CDR2 FQGTGA. This CDR3 is 11 amino acids long. The CDR3 sequence: CASSSGETQYF. The CDR3 DNA sequence: TGTGCCAGCAGCTCAGGGGAGACCCAGTACTTC.